The rows below give T cell receptor beta chains drawn from one sample of a study of beta chain features in type 1 diabetes. TCRdb's table, derived via immunoSEQ multiplex PCR, lists solely in-frame clones and lacks some. The sample includes some 700,000 clones, roughly 13% seen only once; the top ten take approximately 0.021%. Sequencing input: naive CD4+ T cells from blood. Every receptor here comes from a man aged 18 to 29 with type 1 diabetes. The CDR3 runs from the conserved cysteine through the conserved F or W. A D gene is named only where the DNA matches it firmly. Clone size is stated in some rows and not others, as once, few, many or a class when expanded.

V,D,size,J,DNA,CDR3
TRBV18,-,-,TRBJ1-1,TGTGCCAGCTCACCACGGTCAGGGAGTAGTAAGACTGAAGCTTTCTTT,CASSPRSGSSKTEAFF
TRBV9,TRBD2,few,TRBJ2-7,TGTGCCAGCAGCCTCGCGGGGGGCGACTCCTACGAGCAGTACTTC,CASSLAGGDSYEQYF
TRBV9,-,few,TRBJ1-2,TGTGCCAGCAGCGTAGAGGGAGTCTATGGCTACACCTTC,CASSVEGVYGYTF
TRBV19,-,few,TRBJ1-5,TGTGCCAGTACCCTGGGAGGAGGGGGCAATCAGCCCCAGCATTTT,CASTLGGGGNQPQHF
TRBV7-2,TRBD1,-,TRBJ2-3,TGTGCCAGCATCCTCGGGACAGGGTCAGATACGCAGTATTTT,CASILGTGSDTQYF
TRBV18,TRBD1,once,TRBJ2-7,TGTGCCAGCTCCCCAGGACAGGGCCTTTCCTACGAGCAGTACTTC,CASSPGQGLSYEQYF
TRBV5-1,TRBD2,few,TRBJ2-7,TGCGCCAGCTCAAGCGGGGGAAGCTCCTACGAGCAGTACTTC,CASSSGGSSYEQYF
TRBV10-3,TRBD2,-,TRBJ2-3,TGTGCCATCAGTGAGTCGGCGACTAGCGGGGGCACAGATACGCAGTATTTT,CAISESATSGGTDTQYF
TRBV5-4,TRBD1,-,TRBJ1-1,TGTGCCAGCAGCTACCGGAGGGGGCCCACTGAAGCTTTCTTT,CASSYRRGPTEAFF
TRBV5-1,-,-,TRBJ2-3,TGCGCCAGCAGTGAGGGAAGCACAGATACGCAGTATTTT,CASSEGSTDTQYF
TRBV4-2,TRBD2,-,TRBJ2-1,TGTGCCAGCAGCCAAGAATCGGGGGGGGCATCCTACAATGAGCAGTTCTTC,CASSQESGGASYNEQFF
TRBV29-1,-,-,TRBJ1-1,TGCAGCGTTGATTCGGCGGGGCTCGCGGCCACTGAAGCTTTCTTT,CSVDSAGLAATEAFF
TRBV14,-,few,TRBJ2-7,TGTGCCAGCAGCCCCCCGGGAAACGAGCAGTACTTC,CASSPPGNEQYF
TRBV27,-,-,TRBJ2-6,TGTGCCAGCAGTTTCCGTGGGGCCAACGTCCTGACTTTC,CASSFRGANVLTF
TRBV9,-,few,TRBJ1-6,TGTGCCAGCAGCCCACAGTGGGAAGCACCCCTCCACTTT,CASSPQWEAPLHF
TRBV4-2,TRBD1,few,TRBJ2-6,TGTGCCAGCAGCCAAGTCGACAGGGTTAACGTCCTGACTTTC,CASSQVDRVNVLTF
TRBV5-1,-,few,TRBJ2-5,TGCGCCAGCAGCTTCGAGAATAGGGAGACCCAGTACTTC,CASSFENRETQYF
TRBV9,-,-,TRBJ1-6,TGTGCCAGCAGCGACCGGGCCACACCATCACCCCTCCACTTT,CASSDRATPSPLHF
TRBV7-2,TRBD2,few,TRBJ2-1,TGTGCCAGCAGCAGGGAGCGGGGGCCTTACAATGAGCAGTTCTTC,CASSRERGPYNEQFF
TRBV30,-,few,TRBJ2-2,TGTGCCTGGAGTGTACAATCCGGCGGGGAGCTGTTTTTT,CAWSVQSGGELFF
TRBV7-6,-,-,TRBJ2-7,TGTGCCAGCAGCCCTTTGTACGAGCAGTACTTC,CASSPLYEQYF
TRBV30,-,few,TRBJ1-6,TGTGCCTGGAGTTACGGACAAACGAATTCACCCCTCCACTTT,CAWSYGQTNSPLHF
TRBV5-6,-,-,TRBJ1-6,TGTGCCAGCAGCTTGCTAAATTCACCCCTCCACTTT,CASSLLNSPLHF
TRBV7-9,-,-,TRBJ2-3,TGTGCCAGCAGCACCTCTGGACAGTATACAGATACGCAGTATTTT,CASSTSGQYTDTQYF
TRBV19,-,-,TRBJ2-7,TGTGCCAGTAGTATAGGAAGATACGAGCAGTACTTC,CASSIGRYEQYF
TRBV15,TRBD1,-,TRBJ2-4,TGTGCCACCAGTAAAGGACAGGGGGTTGACAAAAACATTCAGTACTTC,CATSKGQGVDKNIQYF
TRBV20-1,-,-,TRBJ2-1,TGCAGTGTAAAATTAAACAATGAGCAGTTCTTC,CSVKLNNEQFF
TRBV2,TRBD1,few,TRBJ2-7,TGTGCCGCCCCCGGGACAGGGGCGTCGGGTGAGCAGTACTTC,CAAPGTGASGEQYF
TRBV6-5,-,-,TRBJ2-2,TGTGCCAGCAGTTATACGGGAGCGAACACCGGGGAGCTGTTTTTT,CASSYTGANTGELFF
TRBV30,-,-,TRBJ1-4,TGTGCCTGGAGTCGACAGAATAATGAAAAACTGTTTTTT,CAWSRQNNEKLFF
TRBV2,-,few,TRBJ1-1,TGTGCCAGCAGTGAATCTCCAGCTGAGAACACTGAAGCTTTCTTT,CASSESPAENTEAFF
TRBV14,-,few,TRBJ2-3,TGTGCCAGCAGCCAAAACCTTCAGGATACGCAGTATTTT,CASSQNLQDTQYF
TRBV6-6,TRBD2,-,TRBJ2-6,TGTGCCAGCAGCCCTGCCGGGACTATGGCCAACGTCCTGACTTTC,CASSPAGTMANVLTF
TRBV9,TRBD1,-,TRBJ2-4,TGTGCCAGCAGCGCCGAGACAGGGAAGGCCAAAAACATTCAGTACTTC,CASSAETGKAKNIQYF
TRBV13,TRBD1,few,TRBJ1-2,TGTGCCAGCAGCTTATTTACAGGGGCGACTAACTATGGCTACACCTTC,CASSLFTGATNYGYTF
TRBV5-1,-,-,TRBJ2-2,TGCGCCAGCAGCTTGGCAGGTCCCGACACCGGGGAGCTGTTTTTT,CASSLAGPDTGELFF
TRBV10-3,TRBD1,few,TRBJ1-6,TGTGCCATCAACCCGGGACAGGGAGGTAATTCACCCCTCCACTTT,CAINPGQGGNSPLHF
TRBV4-1,-,-,TRBJ2-1,TGCGCCAGCAGCCCGCCCGTTGCGGGGCCATCCTACAATGAGCAGTTCTTC,CASSPPVAGPSYNEQFF